The T cell receptor beta chain described here comes from a study of blood T cell repertoires in COVID-19 (dated by TCRdb to between 2020 and 2021). In the study overall: Samples covering the acute and convalescent phases of COVID-19 were provided by collaborators in the United States, Italy and Spain. The material from the prospective study consisted of cDNA or gDNA derived from T cells, B-cell-depleted T cells, or PBMCs. The dataset comprised deeply sampled blood TCRbeta repertoires from subjects exposed to, actively infected with, or recovered from COVID-19. The repertoires were made available in a free public database intended to serve as a resource for research on the immune response to SARS-CoV-2. Samples came from the ongoing ImmuneRACE study (first 160 participants) plus 1,254 subjects from 6 global collaborators. Sample metadata almost always included a de-identified subject ID, COVID-19 status, age in years and sex. Where available, HLA class I and class II types were obtained from metadata supplied by the sample provider rather than from assay-based typing. Study-wide findings and limitations: The quantity of clinical and demographic metadata differed by source and by participant and was supplied without curation.

In regard to this clone: Its antigen remains unidentified. Within one base of it there is no much larger clone, and no base qualities were kept.

TCRbeta CDR3 regions were amplified from genomic DNA by means of the immunoSEQ Assay, a bias-controlled multiplex PCR. The authors' analysis ran thus. The number of nucleated cells in each sample was estimated by amplification of reference gene primers within the assay. Sequence reads were collapsed and filtered to measure the absolute abundance of every unique TCRbeta CDR3 rearrangement. For each sample, productive Simpson clonality was calculated as the square root of Simpson's diversity index across productive rearrangements. The table comes from immuneACCESS by way of TCRdb, which keeps in-frame sequences with V and J called. Part of the clones is missing from these tables; in studies checked, under half for an unresolved V gene and the rest for unknown reasons. V and J calls and clone size are those listed in that table; D and trimming were worked out from the DNA. This sample comprises over 80,000 clones, roughly 90% of them detected only once. The ten largest clones take up 2.5% to 3.5% of the sample.

Collaborating institutions collected whole blood in K2EDTA tubes following their own protocols. For TCRbeta analysis, collaborators shipped samples in one of three forms: frozen whole blood, isolated PBMCs, or DNA extracted from either of those sample types. Per the germline V gene, LGHNA is the CDR1 and YSLEER is the CDR2. Including the terminal cysteine and phenylalanine, the CDR3 comprises 19 residues. Only the CDR3 region is kept as DNA, spanning 57 bases read in frame from base 1. V and J are truncated by 0 bases and 0 bases respectively, leaving an intervening sequence of 18 bases. The sequence joins TRBV4-3 to TRBJ2-1; the D gene is perhaps TRBD1, from 6 matching bases. Sequences were obtained from peripheral blood. This receptor was obtained from a woman of 80 years or more with acute or convalescent COVID-19. The nucleotides are TGCGCCAGCAGCCAAGATCTCGGAAGAGGGGGAGTCTCCTACAATGAGCAGTTCTTC. Its translation is CASSQDLGRGGVSYNEQFF.